The present T cell receptor (beta chain) was sequenced within a study of vaccination and CD4 T cells after COVID-19. On the study more broadly: Post-vaccine sample collection happened at a median of roughly 72 days after dose two, ranging 14 to 241. The authors exposed cells to overlapping spike peptides derived from SARS-CoV-2, HCoV-NL63, HCoV-OC43 and HCoV-229E. General study points: Among those convalescent, a median roughly 90% of reactive clones emerged solely post-vaccination.

A note on this clonotype: Its antigen remains unidentified.

Cultured CD4+ T-cell DNA underwent Oncomine TCR Beta short-read sequencing. Investigators obtained genomic DNA by extraction from cultured CD4+ T cells. Via MiXCR, TCRdb re-called the PCR reads, giving one row per CDR3 protein. The sample lists under 5,000 distinct CDR3 sequences; roughly 23% were seen once. The treatment denotes: roughly 10-day PBMC culture with coronavirus spike peptide pools or control peptides (ViraFEST assay). This clonotype was sampled from a human donor who had recovered from COVID-19. The sequenced material came from CD4+ T cells from blood, cultured in vitro.

The CDR3 sequence: CAILPGTEDSYEQYF. DNA for the CDR3: TGCGCCATCCTCCCCGGGACGGAGGATTCCTACGAGCAGTACTTC. The genes are TRBV5-1 and TRBJ2-7, with D perhaps TRBD1 or TRBD2 (5 bases each). V was clipped by 9 bases and J by 1 base, with 20 bases between them. CDR1 and CDR2 (germline): SGHRS, YFSETQ. This CDR3 region has 15 residues.